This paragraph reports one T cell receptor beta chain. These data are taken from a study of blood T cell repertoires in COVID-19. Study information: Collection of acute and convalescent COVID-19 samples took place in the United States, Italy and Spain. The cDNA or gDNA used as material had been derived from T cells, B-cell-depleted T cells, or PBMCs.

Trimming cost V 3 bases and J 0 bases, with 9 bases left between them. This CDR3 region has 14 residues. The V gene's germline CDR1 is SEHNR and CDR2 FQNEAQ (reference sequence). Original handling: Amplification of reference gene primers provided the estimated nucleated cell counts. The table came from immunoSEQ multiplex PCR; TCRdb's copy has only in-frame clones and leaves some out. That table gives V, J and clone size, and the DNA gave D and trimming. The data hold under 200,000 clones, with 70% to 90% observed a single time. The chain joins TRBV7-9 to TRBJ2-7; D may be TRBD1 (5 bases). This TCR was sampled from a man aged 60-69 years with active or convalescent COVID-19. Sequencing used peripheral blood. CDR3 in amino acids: CASSFQGISYEQYF. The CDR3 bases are TGTGCCAGCAGCTTCCAGGGAATCTCCTACGAGCAGTACTTC.